The 21 T cell receptor beta chains below come from one sample, sequenced in a study of blood T cell repertoires in COVID-19. Assay: immunoSEQ multiplex PCR; the TCRdb copy retains only in-frame clones and omits some. The repertoire includes about 90,000 clones, roughly nine tenths of them detected once, and around 14% sits in the top ten. Input material: peripheral blood. Receptors were obtained from a male donor with acute or convalescent COVID-19.

V gene TRBV30 combines with J gene TRBJ2-7; 12 nucleotides match TRBD2. The germline V gene encodes CDR1 GTSNPN and CDR2 SVGIG (reference sequence). J was trimmed by 0 bases and V by 4 bases; bases with no gene match: 10. The CDR3 consists of 17 residues. The CDR3 region is CAWTPGWTSGISYEQYF. Here the CDR3 DNA reads TGTGCCTGGACCCCGGGTTGGACTAGCGGGATCTCCTACGAGCAGTACTTC.

The rearrangement links TRBV3-1 (or the pseudogene TRBV3-2) to TRBJ2-2; TRBD1 matches 8 bases. The germline V gene encodes CDR1 LGHDT and CDR2 YNNKEL (reference sequence). The V and J ends lost 4 bases and 1 base, in that order; junction bases with no gene match: 2. The CDR3 loop spans 15 amino acids. CDR3 sequence: CASSPGTGNTGELFF. The CDR3 DNA is TGTGCCAGCAGCCCGGGGACAGGGAACACCGGGGAGCTGTTTTTT.

The chain is built from TRBV6-5 and TRBJ2-7; D remains unclear. This CDR3 is built from 13 residues. The germline V and J ends were trimmed by 8 bases and 5 bases, with 16 bases remaining between them. CDR1 is MNHEY and CDR2 is SVGAGI in the germline V gene. The CDR3: CASALAERHEQYF. The CDR3 DNA is TGTGCCAGCGCACTCGCCGAGAGGCACGAGCAGTACTTC.

This rearrangement joins TRBV10-3 to TRBJ2-2, with 8 bases matching TRBD1. Germline V gives CDR1 ENHRY, CDR2 SYGVKD. CDR3 size: 15 residues. Unmatched junction bases numbered 6, after V lost 5 bases and J lost 4 bases. The chain's CDR3 is CAISNGQGSTGELFF. For the CDR3, the DNA is TGTGCCATCAGTAACGGACAGGGTAGCACCGGGGAGCTGTTTTTT.

The chain employs TRBV3-1 (or the pseudogene TRBV3-2) and TRBJ2-3, with 9 bases that match TRBD2. Germline-derived CDR1 and CDR2 are LGHDT and YNNKEL (reference sequence). V gave up 3 bases and J gave up 2 bases; unmatched junction bases: 9. The CDR3 spans 17 residues. The DNA for the CDR3 is TGTGCCAGCAGCCAGGGTCCGGGACTAGCAGACACAGATACGCAGTATTTT. Its protein is CASSQGPGLADTDTQYF.

V is TRBV28 and J is TRBJ1-2; TRBD1 agrees at 7 bases. Germline trimming cut 6 bases from V and 2 bases from J; bases unmatched to any gene: 6. The CDR3 length is 14 residues. Per the germline V gene, CDR1 is MDHEN and CDR2 is SYDVKM. The CDR3 DNA reads TGTGCCAGCAGAAAACAGGGGAGGAACTATGGCTACACCTTC. Its protein product is CASRKQGRNYGYTF.

This clone was recorded once. The chain is built from TRBV4-1 and TRBJ1-2; the match to TRBD1 covers 8 bases. The CDR3 loop spans 15 amino acids. Germline CDR1 is MGHRA and CDR2 is YSYEKL. Trimming took 1 base from V and 7 from J; bases not matched to a gene: 8. The CDR3 DNA reads TGCGCCAGCAGCCAAGGGGGGCAGGGGGCGACTGGCTACACCTTC. Translated: CASSQGGQGATGYTF.

The rearrangement joins TRBV13 to TRBJ1-3; the D gene is possibly TRBD1 (5 bases). The CDR3 is 15 amino acids. Germline values: CDR1 PRHDT, CDR2 FYEKMQ (reference sequence). The V end lost 5 bases, the J end lost 4 bases, and 15 bases lay between the germline ends. The CDR3 sequence is CASSPPGGGGNTIYF. The CDR3 DNA follows: TGTGCCAGCAGCCCCCCCGGCGGGGGAGGAAACACCATATATTTT.

The chain carries TRBV10-3 and TRBJ2-2, with 11 bases identical to TRBD2. This CDR3 is 18 amino acids long. The J segment lost 0 bases and the V segment lost 4 bases, leaving 7 bases of the junction unmatched. Germline V CDR1 and CDR2: ENHRY, SYGVKD. CDR3: CAISGTTSGGTNTGELFF. The CDR3 DNA is TGTGCCATCAGTGGGACCACTAGCGGGGGTACGAACACCGGGGAGCTGTTTTTT.

The rearrangement joins TRBV3-1 (or the pseudogene TRBV3-2) to TRBJ1-5; D is ambiguous. Trimming left V 5 bases short and J 7 bases short, with 15 bases between. CDR1 is LGHDT and CDR2 is YNNKEL in the germline V gene (reference sequence). The CDR3 covers 14 residues. As DNA, the CDR3 is TGTGCCAGCAGCGGACGGGGTAGTGAGCAGCCCCAGCATTTT. This translates into CASSGRGSEQPQHF.

The genes are TRBV7-8 and TRBJ1-3; D not resolved. Germline V CDR1 and CDR2: SGHVS, FQNEAQ. The CDR3 has 13 residues. V lost 0 bases, J lost 6 bases, and 6 bases lay in between. The CDR3 DNA is TGTGCCAGCAGCTTAGCCCAGGCAAACACCATATATTTT. Its translation: CASSLAQANTIYF.

This sequence joins TRBV19 and TRBJ2-3; 7 bases map to TRBD2. The CDR3 totals 13 residues. V lost 5 bases and J lost 1; bases outside the gene matches: 0. Germline V CDR1 and CDR2: LNHDA, SQIVND (reference sequence). CDR3 sequence reads: CASSGGGTDTQYF. The CDR3 DNA sequence: TGTGCCAGTAGTGGGGGGGGCACAGATACGCAGTATTTT. The variable domain in full, completed from reference TRBV19 and TRBJ2-3, reads DGGITQSPKYLFRKEGQNVTLSCEQNLNHDAMYWYRQDPGQGLRLIYYSQIVNDFQKGDIAEGYSVSREKKESFPLTVTSAQKNPTAFYLCASSGGGTDTQYFGPGTRLTVL.

The chain uses TRBV5-1 and TRBJ1-3; no reliable D call. The CDR3 runs to 13 residues. The V gene lost 1 base and the J gene lost 4 bases, with 6 bases spanning the gap. Germline assignment: CDR1 SGHRS and CDR2 YFSETQ. This CDR3 is CASSLSGGNTIYF. In DNA, the CDR3 is TGCGCCAGCAGCTTGAGCGGGGGAAACACCATATATTTT.

V usage is TRBV24-1 and J usage is TRBJ2-3; D unresolved. Germline CDR1 and CDR2: KGHDR and SFDVKD. The CDR3 totals 12 residues. The V end lost 5 bases, the J end lost 5 bases, and 7 bases lay between the germline ends. The CDR3 reads CATSGSKDTQYF. CDR3 coding DNA: TGTGCCACCAGTGGTAGTAAAGATACGCAGTATTTT.

The rearrangement uses TRBV11-3 and TRBJ1-4; 7 bases fit TRBD1. The germline gives CDR1 SGHNT, CDR2 YENEEA. The CDR3 spans 17 residues. The trim removed 4 bases at V and 8 bases at J, leaving 16 bases unmatched. The CDR3 sequence is CASSCWRHRGFLEKLFF. Here the CDR3 DNA reads TGTGCCAGCAGCTGTTGGAGACACAGGGGATTTTTGGAAAAACTGTTTTTT.

The chain joins TRBV7-6 to TRBJ2-3, with D perhaps matching TRBD1 (5 bases). Trimming left V 1 base short and J 0 bases short, with 8 bases between. The CDR3 is made up of 15 amino acids. Germline values: CDR1 SGHVS, CDR2 FNYEAQ. The CDR3 bases are TGTGCCAGCAGCTTAGTGGCAGGGAGCACAGATACGCAGTATTTT. It specifies CASSLVAGSTDTQYF.

With regard to this clone: Additional DNA sequences in this sample encode the identical CDR3. This chain connects TRBV15 to TRBJ1-2; D is possibly TRBD1 (5 bases). The germline CDR1 and CDR2 sequences are LNHNV and YYDKDF (reference sequence). The CDR3 extends over 14 amino acids. The V end was cut by 3 bases, the J end by 2 bases, with 10 bases between. The CDR3 region has the DNA TGTGCCACCAGCAGCGGGACTGGAAACTATGGCTACACCTTC. This translates into CATSSGTGNYGYTF.

The chain links TRBV30 to TRBJ1-6, with D maybe TRBD1 (6 bases). V was clipped by 3 bases and J by 10 bases, with 19 bases between them. The CDR3 runs 15 residues. The germline CDR1 and CDR2 sequences are GTSNPN and SVGIG (reference sequence). The DNA for the CDR3 is TGTGCCTGGAGGAATGTACAGGGTCGAGGATCACCCCTCCACTTT. Translating gives CAWRNVQGRGSPLHF.

This clone was counted only a few times. The gene calls are TRBV7-9 and TRBJ1-6; TRBD1 is a possible D gene (5 bases). This CDR3 has 15 amino acids. V was trimmed by 1 base and J by 4 bases, leaving 8 bases between them. Per germline, CDR1 SEHNR and CDR2 FQNEAQ (reference sequence). CDR3 sequence: CASSLGGDYNSPLHF. The CDR3 DNA is TGTGCCAGCAGCTTAGGGGGGGATTATAATTCACCCCTCCACTTT. The entire variable domain, with the rest obtained from reference TRBV7-9 and TRBJ1-6, is as follows: DTGVSQNPRHKITKRGQNVTFRCDPISEHNRLYWYRQTLGQGPEFLTYFQNEAQLEKSRLLSDRFSAERPKGSFSTLEIQRTEQGDSAMYLCASSLGGDYNSPLHFGNGTRLTVT.

V gene TRBV7-2 combines with J gene TRBJ2-5; 7 bases map to TRBD2. This CDR3 region has 16 residues. Germline CDR1 is SGHTA and CDR2 is FQGNSA. Trimming at V came to 5 bases and at J to 2 bases, leaving 11 bases not matched to a gene. CDR3 nucleotide sequence: TGTGCCAGCAGCCCCATGGGGCGGGGGAATCAAGAGACCCAGTACTTC. The encoded protein is CASSPMGRGNQETQYF.

V is TRBV27 and J is TRBJ1-1; D is unresolved. Germline V lookup: CDR1 MNHEY, CDR2 SMNVEV (reference sequence). The V end was cut by 5 bases, the J end by 0 bases, with 10 bases between. The CDR3 contains 14 residues. Written as DNA, the CDR3 is TGTGCCAGCAGTCCCACACCTCTGAACACTGAAGCTTTCTTT. Protein product: CASSPTPLNTEAFF.